This TCR beta chain stems from a study of T cell responses to AZD1222 COVID-19 vaccine. Note on this clone: What it binds is not known.

From germline, CDR1 is MNHEY and CDR2 SVGEGT. V was shortened by 2 bases and J by 10 bases, with 18 bases between the two germline ends. There are 15 residues in the CDR3. General study points: The study reported that nearly half of spike-specific TCRs target unmutated variant regions. Donors skewed white British and female; clonal diversity was possibly underestimated. Just a handful of people given AZD1222 tested seropositive at baseline. CD4 TCRs associated with vaccination spanned spike, dominating at 160-218 and 743-854.

The data were produced by immunoSEQ multiplex PCR, yet TCRdb's version contains in-frame clones alone and is incomplete. The sample consists of 150,000 to 200,000 clones, 85% to 95% of them appearing once. The chain has TRBV6-2 or TRBV6-3 and TRBJ2-1; D gene unclear. This TCR came from an adult in good health. The material sequenced was peripheral blood, taken on day 0 of AZD1222 vaccination. The CDR3 protein is CASSYTIVRNREQFF. CDR3 in DNA: TGTGCCAGCAGTTACACGATAGTGCGAAATAGGGAGCAGTTCTTC.